Sequencing of this TCR beta chain was carried out in a study of blood T cell repertoires in COVID-19 (TCRdb year 2020). Context from the whole study: Collaborator samples came from the United States, Italy and Spain and covered acute and convalescent phases of COVID-19. The prospective study material was composed of cDNA or gDNA derived from T cells, B-cell-depleted T cells, or PBMCs. Subjects who had been exposed to COVID-19, were actively infected with it, or had recovered from it provided the deeply sampled blood TCRbeta repertoires that made up the dataset. The repertoires were made available in a free public database intended to serve as a resource for research on the immune response to SARS-CoV-2. The samples were drawn from two sources: the first 160 participants of the ongoing ImmuneRACE study, and about 1,300 subjects contributed by 6 global collaborators. Sample metadata almost always included a de-identified subject ID, COVID-19 status, age in years and sex. HLA class I and class II types, where available, came from metadata supplied by the sample provider rather than from assay-based typing. The investigation overall reported the following: How much clinical and demographic metadata was included differed by source and by participant, and the metadata was provided uncurated.

TCRbeta CDR3 regions were amplified from genomic DNA using the immunoSEQ Assay, a bias-controlled multiplex PCR. As for the authors' bioinformatics: Nucleated cell counts per sample were estimated from amplification of reference gene primers within the assay. Sequence reads were collapsed and filtered to measure the absolute abundance of every unique TCRbeta CDR3 rearrangement. For each sample, productive Simpson clonality was calculated by taking the square root of Simpson's diversity index across productive rearrangements. The immuneACCESS repertoire file appears here via TCRdb, limited to in-frame rearrangements. These files lack a portion of the clones; in checked studies, under half of the deficit traces to unresolved V genes, and the cause of the others is not known. Clone size and the V and J calls come from that table; the DNA yielded D and trimming. Present in this sample are 90,000 to 120,000 clones, roughly 85% of which were seen just once. Over 2% of the sample belongs to the ten largest clones.

Whole blood was collected in K2EDTA tubes by collaborating institutions according to the institutions' own protocols. For TCRbeta analysis, collaborators shipped samples as frozen whole blood, isolated PBMCs, or DNA extracted from either of those sample types. For this clone: Its antigen has not been determined. No base qualities exist here, and no much larger clone lies one base off it.

A distance of 10 bases separates the germline ends of V and J, which lose 0 bases and 7 bases respectively. Spanning cysteine to phenylalanine, the CDR3 consists of 14 amino acids. Left in the record is the CDR3 DNA by itself, 42 bases read in frame from the first base. As encoded in the germline V gene, CDR1 is LGHNA while CDR2 is YNFKEQ. The sequence is built from TRBV4-2 and TRBJ1-5; the best D guess is TRBD1, with 5 bases matching. The sequenced material came from peripheral blood. This TCR was sampled from a human donor in a cohort sampled during active COVID-19. The DNA sequence reads TGTGCCAGCAGCCAAGATCTCGGGGGACAGCCCCAGCATTTT. Translated, it reads CASSQDLGGQPQHF.